The 16 T cell receptor beta chains listed next were all sequenced from one sample in a study of shared clonotypes between healthy human individuals. The protocol was immunoSEQ multiplex PCR, while the TCRdb copy is restricted to in-frame clones and leaves out a portion. The profile shows 850,000 to 1,200,000 clones, about 75% of them singletons. The specimen sequenced was memory CD4+ T cells sorted from blood. Subset: CD45RA-negative fraction. These receptors all come from a man younger than 30 in good health.

The V gene is TRBV5-5, the J gene TRBJ1-2; a possible D gene is TRBD1 (6 bases). Germline V gene data show CDR1 as SGHKS and CDR2 as YYEKEE (reference sequence). The CDR3 is 14 amino acids. V lost 4 bases, J lost 7 bases, and 17 bases lay in between. The DNA for the CDR3 is TGTGCCAGCAGCCACCCCTCAGGGGTAGGTGGCTACACCTTC. This gives the protein CASSHPSGVGGYTF.

This rearrangement joins TRBV10-3 to TRBJ1-1; D may be TRBD1 (5 bases). Germline V gene sequence: CDR1 ENHRY, CDR2 SYGVKD. The CDR3 is made up of 14 amino acids. The V end lost 4 bases, the J end lost 3 bases, and 12 bases lay between the germline ends. The CDR3 DNA sequence: TGTGCCATCAGTGTAACAGGCTCGGACACTGAAGCTTTCTTT. This codes for CAISVTGSDTEAFF.

This clone showed up just a few times. V is TRBV11-2 and J is TRBJ1-1; D is unclear. Looked up from germline, CDR1 is SGHAT and CDR2 is FQNNGV. This CDR3 region has 13 residues. V lost 1 base to trimming and J lost 3 bases, with 6 bases between them. The CDR3 loop reads CASSLVIDTEAFF. The CDR3 DNA reads as TGTGCCAGCAGCTTAGTAATAGACACTGAAGCTTTCTTT.

In its sample, this clone was seen a few times. The rearrangement joins TRBV5-6 to TRBJ2-1, with TRBD1 matching over 8 bases. Germline V lookup: CDR1 SGHDT, CDR2 YYEEEE. J was trimmed by 4 bases and V by 0 bases; bases with no gene match: 6. The length of the CDR3 is 16 residues. CDR3 protein: CASSLGAGGFYNEQFF. For the CDR3, the DNA is TGTGCCAGCAGCTTGGGTGCAGGGGGCTTTTACAATGAGCAGTTCTTC.

This clone was seen many times. The rearrangement joins TRBV5-1 to TRBJ2-1, with D tentatively TRBD1 (5 bases). Between the trimmed V and J ends, which lost 1 base and 7 bases, there was a span of 15 bases. Germline values: CDR1 SGHRS, CDR2 YFSETQ. The CDR3 totals 15 residues. CDR3 amino acids: CASSLRAGSVNEQFF. CDR3 nucleotides: TGCGCCAGCAGCTTGAGGGCAGGGTCGGTGAATGAGCAGTTCTTC.

J is TRBJ2-5 and V is TRBV10-3; the match to TRBD2 covers 10 bases. The CDR3 consists of 14 residues. V was pared by 11 bases and J by 0 bases, with 6 bases of the junction left unmatched. Germline CDR1 is ENHRY and CDR2 is SYGVKD. CDR3 residues: CAVQRGGDQETQYF. CDR3 nucleotides: TGTGCCGTCCAGCGGGGGGGCGACCAAGAGACCCAGTACTTC.

A single count supports this clone. This may be a read error, as it is one base from a much larger clone. The same CDR3 arises from other DNA sequences in this sample as well. V usage is TRBV9 and J usage is TRBJ2-1, with D uncertain. This CDR3 region has 13 residues. V was shortened by 0 bases and J by 4 bases, with 5 bases between the two germline ends. Per the germline V gene, CDR1 is SGDLS and CDR2 is YYNGEE. CDR3 protein: CASSVAQYNEQFF. Here the CDR3 DNA reads TGTGCCAGCAGCGTAGCTCAGTACAATGAGCAGTTCTTC.

This sequence joins TRBV7-9 and TRBJ1-2, with TRBD1 matching over 8 bases. In germline, CDR1 is SEHNR, CDR2 FQNEAQ (reference sequence). CDR3 length: 14 amino acids. Unmatched junction bases numbered 4, after V lost 3 bases and J lost 4 bases. In DNA form, the CDR3 reads TGTGCCAGCAGCTTCGGACAGGGCTTCTATGGCTACACCTTC. Amino acid sequence: CASSFGQGFYGYTF.

This chain links TRBV5-1 with TRBJ2-7; weak D call: TRBD1 (5 bases). The CDR3 sequence is 17 residues long. V was trimmed by 4 bases and J by 0 bases, leaving 20 bases between them. Germline CDR1 reads SGHRS; CDR2 reads YFSETQ. The CDR3 region has the DNA TGCGCCAGCAGCCCCGTCCCGACAGTGCAAAGCTCCTACGAGCAGTACTTC. Translation gives CASSPVPTVQSSYEQYF.

The V and J genes are TRBV7-9 and TRBJ2-5, with D possibly TRBD2 on 5 matching bases. The CDR3 is 14 residues long. Germline V gene sequence: CDR1 SEHNR, CDR2 FQNEAQ (reference sequence). The V gene lost 2 bases and the J gene lost 1 base, with 8 bases spanning the gap. The CDR3 DNA is TGTGCCAGCAGCTTATCAGCGGTCCAAGAGACCCAGTACTTC. Its translation: CASSLSAVQETQYF.

The genes are TRBV5-4 and TRBJ1-4; 8 bases are a match to TRBD1. The trim removed 4 bases at V and 2 bases at J, leaving 1 base unmatched. CDR3 length: 14 residues. The germline V gene encodes CDR1 SGHNT and CDR2 YYREEE (reference sequence). CDR3 region: CASSQGATNEKLFF. The CDR3 DNA reads TGTGCCAGCAGCCAGGGGGCGACTAATGAAAAACTGTTTTTT.

The chain employs TRBV10-3 and TRBJ1-4; D gene unclear. The CDR3 loop spans 13 amino acids. V dropped 10 bases and J dropped 0 bases, with 9 bases sitting between them. Germline V gene sequence: CDR1 ENHRY, CDR2 SYGVKD. The chain's CDR3 is CATAVATNEKLFF. CDR3 DNA sequence: TGTGCCACGGCGGTTGCAACTAATGAAAAACTGTTTTTT.

V gene TRBV7-8 combines with J gene TRBJ2-2; 7 bases fit TRBD2. This CDR3 comprises 15 residues. V was clipped by 4 bases and J by 3 bases; unmatched bases: 5. The germline V gene has CDR1 SGHVS and CDR2 FQNEAQ. The CDR3 reads CASSSRGEYTGELFF. The CDR3 DNA reads as TGTGCCAGCAGCTCACGGGGGGAGTACACCGGGGAGCTGTTTTTT.

This clone was found a few times. The V gene is TRBV27, the J gene TRBJ1-2; a possible D gene is TRBD1 (5 bases). V lost 4 bases, J lost 4 bases, and 7 bases lay in between. There are 12 residues in the CDR3. CDR1 MNHEY and CDR2 SMNVEV come from the germline V gene (reference sequence). The CDR3 nucleotides are TGTGCCAGCAGTTCCGGGGCCTATGGCTACACCTTC. Its translation: CASSSGAYGYTF.

The V gene is TRBV7-3, the J gene TRBJ1-6; D gene ambiguous. The length of the CDR3 is 16 residues. CDR1 and CDR2 (germline): SGHTA, FQGTGA. V lost 2 bases and J 10 bases, leaving 18 bases between the germline ends. DNA for the CDR3: TGTGCCAGCAGCTTAGCTTTGCAGCAGGATGGATCACCCCTCCACTTT. Its protein product is CASSLALQQDGSPLHF. The full variable domain, with the rest looked up from reference TRBV7-3 and TRBJ1-6, is GAGVSQTPSNKVTEKGKYVELRCDPISGHTALYWYRQSLGQGPEFLIYFQGTGAADDSGLPNDRFFAVRPEGSVSTLKIQRTERGDSAVYLCASSLALQQDGSPLHFGNGTRLTVT.

The chain links TRBV9 to TRBJ2-5; tentatively, D is TRBD1 or TRBD2 (5 bases each). The germline gives CDR1 SGDLS, CDR2 YYNGEE. The germline V and J ends were trimmed by 6 bases and 3 bases, with 18 bases remaining between them. CDR3 length equals 15 residues. CDR3 bases: TGTGCCAGCACACGGGGCCCCTACTTTAAAGAGACCCAGTACTTC. Its translation is CASTRGPYFKETQYF.